Included here is one T cell receptor (beta chain) sequence, with context. As yet, its antigen is unknown. This sample stems from a study of vaccination and CD4 T cells after COVID-19. Germline trimming cut 1 base from V and 2 bases from J; bases unmatched to any gene: 6. Germline V gene lookup returns CDR1 SGHNT and CDR2 YENEEA. The CDR3 runs to 16 residues. Treatment: approximately 11-day PBMC culture with coronavirus spike peptide pools or control peptides (ViraFEST assay). The study sequenced cultured CD4+ T cell DNA using the Oncomine TCR Beta short-read assay. TCRdb itself ran the PCR reads through MiXCR, one entry per CDR3 protein. This table has roughly 17,000 distinct CDR3 sequences, around 40% appearing once.

This chain joins TRBV11-3 and TRBJ2-3, with 7 bases identical to TRBD2. This clonotype was obtained from a human donor who had recovered from COVID-19. The material was CD4+ T cells from blood, cultured in vitro, obtained before SARS-CoV-2 vaccination. The CDR3 nucleotides read TGTGCCAGCAGCTTAGGGCTAGCGGACTACACAGATACGCAGTATTTT. It codes for CASSLGLADYTDTQYF.